The clone carrying this T cell receptor (beta chain) has ten or more counts. Its antigen is not identified. CDR3 regions were amplified by Arm-PCR using iRepertoire HTBI primers to build TCR beta libraries. TCRdb re-derived calls from the multiplex PCR reads in MiXCR, one entry per CDR3 protein. The sample consists of hundreds of thousands of distinct CDR3 sequences, about 16% of them appearing once. This specimen comes from a study of regulatory T cells in long-lasting Graves disease. Study-wide context: Antithyroid drugs had been given to newly diagnosed Graves' patients for under 3 months. Regarding the study as a whole: Because few samples were included, accuracy may have been lower.

The CDR3 covers 17 residues. The V gene's germline CDR1 is LNHDA and CDR2 SQIVND (reference sequence). The ends lost 10 bases at V and 0 bases at J; junction bases unmatched: 14. Sample time point: newly diagnosed GD, antithyroid drugs for less than 3 months. The TCR library was made from RNA that had been extracted from PBMCs in TRIzol. These sequences were also reported in another study, on T cells in Graves' hyperthyroidism and ophthalmopathy.

V and J are TRBV19 and TRBJ1-5, with 8 bases lining up with TRBD1. The specimen was peripheral blood mononuclear cells (PBMCs), collected at new diagnosis, from a patient treated with antithyroid drugs. The clonotype originates from a woman aged 35-60 years with Graves disease. Written as DNA, the CDR3 is TGTGCCACAGGAGACAGGGGTCGGACAAATAGCAATCAGCCCCAGCATTTT. Protein product: CATGDRGRTNSNQPQHF.